A selection of T cell receptor beta chains follows, all from one sample in a study of CD4 T cells in relation to SARS-CoV-2 and coronaviruses. Libraries were prepared by immunoSEQ multiplex PCR; TCRdb keeps only in-frame clonotypes and omits some of them. The sample records approximately 26,000 clones, about two thirds being singletons. Their antigens remain unidentified. The sequenced sample consisted of CD4+ T cells from PBMCs, cultured in vitro. The receptors originated from a human donor in good health. The CDR3 runs from the conserved cysteine through the conserved F or W. A D gene is named only where the DNA matches it firmly. Expanded clones get a size class; other rows say once, few or many, or leave the size out.

d_call: .; clone_size: .; j_call: TRBJ2-7; v_call: TRBV19; cdr3_aa: CASSIGDFSYEQYF; cdr3_nt: TGTGCCAGTAGTATTGGGGACTTTTCCTACGAGCAGTACTTC
d_call: .; clone_size: .; j_call: TRBJ2-3; v_call: TRBV7-2; cdr3_aa: CASSLVGSQGSSSTDTQYF; cdr3_nt: TGTGCCAGCAGCTTAGTGGGGTCACAGGGATCCTCTAGCACAGATACGCAGTATTTT
d_call: .; clone_size: .; j_call: TRBJ1-1; v_call: TRBV5-6; cdr3_aa: CASSYTGGTEAFF; cdr3_nt: TGTGCCAGCAGCTATACTGGGGGCACTGAAGCTTTCTTT
d_call: .; clone_size: few; j_call: TRBJ1-1; v_call: TRBV5-8; cdr3_aa: CASSWGVGAFF; cdr3_nt: TGTGCCAGCAGCTGGGGGGTCGGAGCTTTCTTT
d_call: TRBD2; clone_size: .; j_call: TRBJ2-1; v_call: TRBV27; cdr3_aa: CASSLFPQRAGGKGEQFF; cdr3_nt: TGTGCCAGCAGTTTATTCCCTCAGAGGGCGGGAGGTAAAGGTGAGCAGTTCTTC
d_call: .; clone_size: .; j_call: TRBJ2-7; v_call: TRBV19; cdr3_aa: CASSMEGQQYF; cdr3_nt: TGTGCCAGTAGTATGGAAGGGCAGCAGTACTTC
d_call: TRBD2; clone_size: .; j_call: TRBJ2-1; v_call: TRBV3-1/TRBV3-2; cdr3_aa: CASSQQYTSGRADEQFF; cdr3_nt: TGTGCCAGCAGCCAACAGTATACTAGCGGGAGAGCTGATGAGCAGTTCTTC
d_call: .; clone_size: .; j_call: TRBJ2-2; v_call: TRBV6-4; cdr3_aa: CASSENVGTGELFF; cdr3_nt: TGTGCCAGCAGTGAAAATGTAGGGACCGGGGAGCTGTTTTTT
d_call: .; clone_size: .; j_call: TRBJ1-3; v_call: TRBV7-2; cdr3_aa: CASSLLTGGGFSGNTIYF; cdr3_nt: TGTGCCAGCAGCTTACTCACAGGAGGAGGTTTCTCTGGAAACACCATATATTTT
d_call: .; clone_size: .; j_call: TRBJ1-2; v_call: TRBV12-3/TRBV12-4; cdr3_aa: CASSLAHYGYTF; cdr3_nt: TGTGCCAGCAGTTTAGCGCACTATGGCTACACCTTC
d_call: .; clone_size: few; j_call: TRBJ1-2; v_call: TRBV28; cdr3_aa: CASSRRYGYTF; cdr3_nt: TGTGCCAGCAGCCGGCGCTATGGCTACACCTTC
d_call: .; clone_size: few; j_call: TRBJ1-1; v_call: TRBV28; cdr3_aa: CASRGGATEAFF; cdr3_nt: TGTGCCAGCAGAGGAGGTGCCACTGAAGCTTTCTTT
d_call: .; clone_size: .; j_call: TRBJ1-1; v_call: TRBV20-1; cdr3_aa: CSASRAFF; cdr3_nt: TGCAGTGCTAGCCGGGCTTTCTTT
d_call: .; clone_size: .; j_call: TRBJ1-1; v_call: TRBV9; cdr3_aa: CASTEGQNTEAFF; cdr3_nt: TGTGCCAGCACCGAGGGGCAGAACACTGAAGCTTTCTTT
d_call: TRBD2; clone_size: .; j_call: TRBJ2-1; v_call: TRBV6-2/TRBV6-3; cdr3_aa: CASSQLAGVTYNEQFF; cdr3_nt: TGTGCCAGCAGTCAACTAGCGGGAGTCACCTACAATGAGCAGTTCTTC
d_call: .; clone_size: .; j_call: TRBJ2-3; v_call: TRBV9; cdr3_aa: CASSTLQGELADTQYF; cdr3_nt: TGTGCCAGCAGCACCCTCCAAGGGGAGTTAGCAGATACGCAGTATTTT
d_call: .; clone_size: .; j_call: TRBJ2-3; v_call: TRBV6-4; cdr3_aa: CASSRGTGTDTQYF; cdr3_nt: TGTGCCAGCAGCCGGGGGACTGGCACAGATACGCAGTATTTT
d_call: TRBD1; clone_size: few; j_call: TRBJ2-7; v_call: TRBV7-9; cdr3_aa: CASSRGTGLYEQYF; cdr3_nt: TGTGCCAGCAGCCGCGGGACAGGGCTCTACGAGCAGTACTTC
d_call: .; clone_size: .; j_call: TRBJ2-6; v_call: TRBV3-1/TRBV3-2; cdr3_aa: CASSQDARVLNVLTF; cdr3_nt: TGTGCCAGCAGCCAAGATGCCCGGGTCCTCAACGTCCTGACTTTC
d_call: TRBD1; clone_size: .; j_call: TRBJ1-1; v_call: TRBV7-3; cdr3_aa: CASSSDSNRGEAFF; cdr3_nt: TGTGCCAGCAGCTCCGACAGTAACAGGGGAGAAGCTTTCTTT
d_call: .; clone_size: few; j_call: TRBJ1-1; v_call: TRBV5-1; cdr3_aa: CASSLAGEAFF; cdr3_nt: TGCGCCAGCAGCCTAGCAGGGGAAGCTTTCTTT
d_call: .; clone_size: few; j_call: TRBJ1-4; v_call: TRBV29-1; cdr3_aa: CSVSGSSDIGEKLFF; cdr3_nt: TGCAGCGTTTCTGGCTCAAGCGATATTGGCGAAAAACTGTTTTTT
d_call: .; clone_size: .; j_call: TRBJ1-4; v_call: TRBV10-3; cdr3_aa: CAISDVGGANEKLFF; cdr3_nt: TGTGCCATCAGTGACGTTGGGGGCGCGAATGAAAAACTGTTTTTT
d_call: TRBD1; clone_size: .; j_call: TRBJ2-7; v_call: TRBV4-1; cdr3_aa: CASSQVPLLGQGQVPSYEQYF; cdr3_nt: TGCGCCAGCAGCCAAGTTCCCCTCCTCGGACAGGGCCAGGTTCCCTCCTACGAGCAGTACTTC
d_call: TRBD2; clone_size: .; j_call: TRBJ2-1; v_call: TRBV7-9; cdr3_aa: CASSLPYRLAGIGNEQFF; cdr3_nt: TGTGCCAGCAGCCTACCCTACCGACTAGCGGGAATCGGCAATGAGCAGTTCTTC
d_call: .; clone_size: .; j_call: TRBJ1-5; v_call: TRBV6-6; cdr3_aa: CASSLIKDHQPQHF; cdr3_nt: TGTGCCAGCAGTCTGATAAAGGACCATCAGCCCCAGCATTTT
d_call: .; clone_size: .; j_call: TRBJ2-7; v_call: TRBV13; cdr3_aa: CASSSPNYEQYF; cdr3_nt: TGTGCCAGCAGCTCACCCAACTACGAGCAGTACTTC
d_call: TRBD1; clone_size: .; j_call: TRBJ1-2; v_call: TRBV7-9; cdr3_aa: CASSPLHGPGQGDYGYTF; cdr3_nt: TGTGCCAGCAGCCCTTTGCACGGACCGGGACAGGGGGACTATGGCTACACCTTC
d_call: .; clone_size: .; j_call: TRBJ1-3; v_call: TRBV5-8; cdr3_aa: CASSFSGSSGNTIYF; cdr3_nt: TGTGCCAGCAGCTTTTCGGGGAGCTCTGGAAACACCATATATTTT
d_call: .; clone_size: few; j_call: TRBJ1-3; v_call: TRBV3-1/TRBV3-2; cdr3_aa: CASSQGRTGNTIYF; cdr3_nt: TGTGCCAGCAGCCAAGGTAGGACTGGAAACACCATATATTTT
d_call: .; clone_size: .; j_call: TRBJ1-2; v_call: TRBV4-1; cdr3_aa: CASSQDRVPSGYTF; cdr3_nt: TGCGCCAGCAGCCAAGACAGGGTCCCGAGCGGCTACACCTTC
d_call: .; clone_size: once; j_call: TRBJ1-5; v_call: TRBV3-1/TRBV3-2; cdr3_aa: CASIKPQPQHF; cdr3_nt: TGTGCCAGCATCAAACCCCAGCCCCAGCATTTT
d_call: TRBD2; clone_size: .; j_call: TRBJ2-3; v_call: TRBV4-1; cdr3_aa: CASSQPGLAGGVDTQYF; cdr3_nt: TGCGCCAGCAGCCAACCGGGACTAGCGGGAGGTGTAGATACGCAGTATTTT
d_call: .; clone_size: .; j_call: TRBJ1-5; v_call: TRBV6-1; cdr3_aa: CASSEQSLQGNQPQHF; cdr3_nt: TGTGCCAGCAGTGAACAGTCCCTACAGGGCAATCAGCCCCAGCATTTT
d_call: TRBD1; clone_size: .; j_call: TRBJ1-2; v_call: TRBV6-5; cdr3_aa: CASRRADRDYGYTF; cdr3_nt: TGTGCCAGCAGGAGGGCGGACAGGGATTATGGCTACACCTTC
d_call: .; clone_size: .; j_call: TRBJ1-5; v_call: TRBV6-5; cdr3_aa: CASSRGSNQPQHF; cdr3_nt: TGTGCCAGCAGCCGGGGGAGCAATCAGCCCCAGCATTTT
d_call: TRBD1; clone_size: .; j_call: TRBJ2-5; v_call: TRBV4-1; cdr3_aa: CASSQEQGQIIETQYF; cdr3_nt: TGCGCCAGCAGCCAAGAGCAGGGACAGATTATAGAGACCCAGTACTTC
d_call: .; clone_size: .; j_call: TRBJ1-1; v_call: TRBV5-6; cdr3_aa: CASSSQGWVTEAFF; cdr3_nt: TGTGCCAGCAGCTCACAGGGTTGGGTCACTGAAGCTTTCTTT
d_call: .; clone_size: .; j_call: TRBJ2-2; v_call: TRBV4-3; cdr3_aa: CASSQDRADHGELFF; cdr3_nt: TGCGCCAGCAGCCAAGACCGGGCGGATCACGGGGAGCTGTTTTTT
d_call: .; clone_size: .; j_call: TRBJ1-4; v_call: TRBV2; cdr3_aa: CASSFQGRDEKLFF; cdr3_nt: TGTGCCAGCAGTTTCCAGGGGAGGGATGAAAAACTGTTTTTT
d_call: .; clone_size: .; j_call: TRBJ1-1; v_call: TRBV6-5; cdr3_aa: CASSYFGGRRTEAFF; cdr3_nt: TGTGCCAGCAGTTACTTCGGGGGAAGGCGGACTGAAGCTTTCTTT
d_call: .; clone_size: .; j_call: TRBJ1-5; v_call: TRBV5-6; cdr3_aa: CASSRQDGNQPQHF; cdr3_nt: TGTGCCAGCAGCCGACAGGATGGCAATCAGCCCCAGCATTTT
d_call: TRBD1; clone_size: .; j_call: TRBJ1-2; v_call: TRBV30; cdr3_aa: CAWYDRARGYGYTF; cdr3_nt: TGTGCCTGGTATGACAGGGCCAGAGGCTATGGCTACACCTTC
d_call: TRBD2; clone_size: .; j_call: TRBJ2-5; v_call: TRBV7-9; cdr3_aa: CASSLASGGLETQYF; cdr3_nt: TGTGCCAGCAGCTTAGCTAGCGGGGGATTGGAGACCCAGTACTTC
d_call: .; clone_size: few; j_call: TRBJ1-5; v_call: TRBV18; cdr3_aa: CASSPGQAPNQPQHF; cdr3_nt: TGTGCCAGCTCACCTGGACAAGCCCCCAATCAGCCCCAGCATTTT
d_call: .; clone_size: once; j_call: TRBJ1-1; v_call: TRBV29-1; cdr3_aa: CSVDIRTEAFF; cdr3_nt: TGCAGCGTCGACATAAGGACTGAAGCTTTCTTT
d_call: .; clone_size: .; j_call: TRBJ1-1; v_call: TRBV13; cdr3_aa: CASTQRPNTEAFF; cdr3_nt: TGTGCCAGCACCCAGAGGCCGAACACTGAAGCTTTCTTT
d_call: .; clone_size: .; j_call: TRBJ2-5; v_call: TRBV10-3; cdr3_aa: CAISDSGGQGIGETQYF; cdr3_nt: TGTGCCATCAGTGACTCGGGGGGCCAGGGTATTGGAGAGACCCAGTACTTC
d_call: .; clone_size: .; j_call: TRBJ1-1; v_call: TRBV6-5; cdr3_aa: CASSSISQGAEAFF; cdr3_nt: TGTGCCAGCAGTTCAATTTCTCAGGGTGCTGAAGCTTTCTTT
d_call: .; clone_size: .; j_call: TRBJ2-2; v_call: TRBV30; cdr3_aa: CAQPQNTGELFF; cdr3_nt: TGTGCTCAGCCTCAGAACACCGGGGAGCTGTTTTTT
d_call: .; clone_size: .; j_call: TRBJ1-2; v_call: TRBV7-9; cdr3_aa: CASSPSSQRGIGYTF; cdr3_nt: TGTGCCAGCAGCCCATCCAGTCAGCGAGGAATCGGCTACACCTTC
d_call: .; clone_size: .; j_call: TRBJ1-5; v_call: TRBV19; cdr3_aa: CASSIAGFGQPQHF; cdr3_nt: TGTGCCAGTAGTATCGCAGGGTTCGGTCAGCCCCAGCATTTT
d_call: TRBD1; clone_size: .; j_call: TRBJ2-1; v_call: TRBV3-1/TRBV3-2; cdr3_aa: CASSQEQGGNEQFF; cdr3_nt: TGTGCCAGCAGCCAAGAACAGGGGGGCAATGAGCAGTTCTTC
d_call: .; clone_size: .; j_call: TRBJ2-3; v_call: TRBV19; cdr3_aa: CASSIGRVDTQYF; cdr3_nt: TGTGCCAGTAGTATAGGGAGGGTGGATACGCAGTATTTT
d_call: TRBD2; clone_size: .; j_call: TRBJ2-1; v_call: TRBV29-1; cdr3_aa: CSVDAGGTRTDEQFF; cdr3_nt: TGCAGCGTTGACGCGGGGGGCACTAGAACCGATGAGCAGTTCTTC